Shown below are 13 T cell receptor beta chains from a single sample sequenced in a study of shared clonotypes between healthy human individuals. This table comes from immunoSEQ multiplex PCR, and its TCRdb copy is limited to in-frame clones, with some not included. The profile shows 850,000 to 1,100,000 clones, approximately 75% of them singletons. What was sequenced was memory CD4+ T cells from PBMCs. Subset here: CD45RA-negative fraction. These receptors originate from a man between 18 and 29 years old in good health. Some clones in this sample may be carry-over from other donors' samples.

V and J are TRBV19 and TRBJ2-3; D remains ambiguous. The V and J ends lost 6 bases and 0 bases respectively, with 19 bases between them. This CDR3 has 17 amino acids. Germline values: CDR1 LNHDA, CDR2 SQIVND (reference sequence). This chain's CDR3 is CASRPPNWIASTDTQYF. CDR3 bases: TGTGCCAGTAGACCGCCGAACTGGATAGCTAGCACAGATACGCAGTATTTT.

The genes are TRBV19 and TRBJ1-1, with a tentative D call TRBD1 (6 bases). V dropped 5 bases and J dropped 1 base, with 11 bases sitting between them. Germline V gene data show CDR1 as LNHDA and CDR2 as SQIVND (reference sequence). There are 14 residues in the CDR3. The CDR3 sequence is CASSVNRENTEAFF. The CDR3 DNA reads as TGTGCCAGTAGTGTAAACAGGGAGAACACTGAAGCTTTCTTT. Complete variable domain (other parts from reference TRBV19 and TRBJ1-1): DGGITQSPKYLFRKEGQNVTLSCEQNLNHDAMYWYRQDPGQGLRLIYYSQIVNDFQKGDIAEGYSVSREKKESFPLTVTSAQKNPTAFYLCASSVNRENTEAFFGQGTRLTVV.

V and J are TRBV6-5 and TRBJ2-7; 12 nucleotides match TRBD1. CDR1 is MNHEY and CDR2 is SVGAGI in the germline V gene. The CDR3 sequence is 14 residues long. The junction had 5 bases not matched to a gene; V was cut back by 8 bases and J by 3 bases. The CDR3 sequence: CASRRDRGLYEQYF. For the CDR3, the DNA is TGTGCCAGCCGCCGGGACAGGGGGCTCTACGAGCAGTACTTC.

This clone is a singleton in its sample. The CDR3 does not close with the conserved phenylalanine or tryptophan, likely indicating a read error. The limits of the CDR3 on the DNA are not certain, so only TCRdb's listed CDR3 is given. The rearrangement links TRBV6-1 to TRBJ1-2; TRBD1 is the table's D call, not checked against the DNA. Per the germline V gene, CDR1 is MNHNS and CDR2 is SASEGT. The CDR3 is made up of 13 amino acids, end residues included. The CDR3: CASSASPSGTGSL.

The chain recombines TRBV28 with TRBJ2-5; maybe TRBD2 (5 bases). V dropped 7 bases and J dropped 5 bases, with 14 bases sitting between them. CDR1 is MDHEN and CDR2 is SYDVKM in the germline V gene. The CDR3 sequence is 13 residues long. The CDR3 nucleotides are TGTGCCAGCACGAGGGAGAGGTGGGAGACCCAGTACTTC. Its protein product is CASTRERWETQYF.

V and J are TRBV6-5 and TRBJ2-7, with 14 bases aligning to TRBD2. CDR1 is MNHEY, CDR2 SVGAGI, per germline. Losses at the gene ends were 4 bases for V and 10 bases for J; bases not matched to a gene: 9. The CDR3 contains 15 residues. CDR3 sequence reads: CASSSRLAGGTRQYF. The CDR3 DNA is TGTGCCAGCAGTTCGCGACTAGCGGGAGGGACGCGTCAGTACTTC.

The chain is built from TRBV11-2 and TRBJ1-2; TRBD1 matches 7 bases. CDR3 length: 15 residues. CDR1 and CDR2 (germline): SGHAT, FQNNGV. After removal of 4 bases from V and 8 bases from J, the junction contained 13 bases not matched to a gene. CDR3 amino acids: CASSSRDSMYAGYTF. CDR3 nucleotides: TGTGCCAGCAGCTCGCGGGACAGTATGTATGCGGGCTACACCTTC.

The chain is built from TRBV28 and TRBJ1-4, with a tentative D call TRBD1 (6 bases). The CDR3 sequence is 20 residues long. Per the germline V gene, CDR1 is MDHEN and CDR2 is SYDVKM. Between the trimmed V and J ends, which lost 6 bases and 5 bases, there was a span of 31 bases. The CDR3 reads CASRRYRDTAFTGRNEKLFF. For the CDR3, the DNA is TGTGCCAGCAGAAGATACCGGGACACAGCATTCACGGGACGGAATGAAAAACTGTTTTTT.

The J gene is TRBJ2-1, the V gene TRBV2, with 10 positions matching TRBD2. This CDR3 region has 15 residues. Losses at the gene ends were 6 bases for V and 4 bases for J; bases not matched to a gene: 6. Germline V gene sequence: CDR1 SNHLY, CDR2 FYNNEI. CDR3 in amino acids: CASRLTSGLYNEQFF. Here the CDR3 DNA reads TGTGCCAGCAGACTGACTAGCGGGCTATACAATGAGCAGTTCTTC.

Here the CDR3 DNA reads TGTGCCAGCAGCCGGACTAGCGACAGTTATTCCCATGAGCAGTTCTTC. This encodes CASSRTSDSYSHEQFF. V and J are TRBV14 and TRBJ2-1; 9 bases line up with TRBD2. This CDR3 is built from 16 residues. Germline loops: CDR1 SGHDN, CDR2 FVKESK. V gave up 4 bases and J gave up 8 bases; unmatched junction bases: 12. The whole variable domain, filled in from reference TRBV14 and TRBJ2-1, reads EAGVTQFPSHSVIEKGQTVTLRCDPISGHDNLYWYRRVMGKEIKFLLHFVKESKQDESGMPNNRFLAERTGGTYSTLKVQPAELEDSGVYFCASSRTSDSYSHEQFFGPGTRLTVL.

The DNA of the CDR3 is TGTGCCAGCAGTCCAGGACTAAACACAGATACGCAGTATTTT. Translated, it gives CASSPGLNTDTQYF. The chain is built from TRBV7-9 and TRBJ2-3, with D perhaps TRBD2 (6 bases). Trimming removed 6 bases from V and 2 bases from J, with 12 bases in between. Germline values: CDR1 SEHNR, CDR2 FQNEAQ (reference sequence). The CDR3 contains 14 residues.

This clone was counted at least ten times. The J gene is TRBJ1-4, the V gene TRBV4-2, with D possibly being TRBD1 (6 bases). The V end lost 4 bases, the J end lost 4 bases, and 13 bases lay between the germline ends. The CDR3 covers 15 residues. Germline V gene data show CDR1 as LGHNA and CDR2 as YNFKEQ. Here the CDR3 reads CASSRRDTYNEKLFF. CDR3 sequence (DNA): TGTGCCAGCAGCCGCCGGGACACTTATAATGAAAAACTGTTTTTT.

The chain combines TRBV6-6 with TRBJ1-1; TRBD1 aligns across 9 bases. Germline V gives CDR1 MNHNY, CDR2 SVGAGI (reference sequence). Trimming removed 4 bases from V and 1 base from J; junction bases left unmatched: 4. This CDR3 region has 15 residues. The CDR3 loop is CASSLGTGRNTEAFF. The DNA for the CDR3 is TGTGCCAGCAGTTTAGGGACAGGGCGGAACACTGAAGCTTTCTTT.